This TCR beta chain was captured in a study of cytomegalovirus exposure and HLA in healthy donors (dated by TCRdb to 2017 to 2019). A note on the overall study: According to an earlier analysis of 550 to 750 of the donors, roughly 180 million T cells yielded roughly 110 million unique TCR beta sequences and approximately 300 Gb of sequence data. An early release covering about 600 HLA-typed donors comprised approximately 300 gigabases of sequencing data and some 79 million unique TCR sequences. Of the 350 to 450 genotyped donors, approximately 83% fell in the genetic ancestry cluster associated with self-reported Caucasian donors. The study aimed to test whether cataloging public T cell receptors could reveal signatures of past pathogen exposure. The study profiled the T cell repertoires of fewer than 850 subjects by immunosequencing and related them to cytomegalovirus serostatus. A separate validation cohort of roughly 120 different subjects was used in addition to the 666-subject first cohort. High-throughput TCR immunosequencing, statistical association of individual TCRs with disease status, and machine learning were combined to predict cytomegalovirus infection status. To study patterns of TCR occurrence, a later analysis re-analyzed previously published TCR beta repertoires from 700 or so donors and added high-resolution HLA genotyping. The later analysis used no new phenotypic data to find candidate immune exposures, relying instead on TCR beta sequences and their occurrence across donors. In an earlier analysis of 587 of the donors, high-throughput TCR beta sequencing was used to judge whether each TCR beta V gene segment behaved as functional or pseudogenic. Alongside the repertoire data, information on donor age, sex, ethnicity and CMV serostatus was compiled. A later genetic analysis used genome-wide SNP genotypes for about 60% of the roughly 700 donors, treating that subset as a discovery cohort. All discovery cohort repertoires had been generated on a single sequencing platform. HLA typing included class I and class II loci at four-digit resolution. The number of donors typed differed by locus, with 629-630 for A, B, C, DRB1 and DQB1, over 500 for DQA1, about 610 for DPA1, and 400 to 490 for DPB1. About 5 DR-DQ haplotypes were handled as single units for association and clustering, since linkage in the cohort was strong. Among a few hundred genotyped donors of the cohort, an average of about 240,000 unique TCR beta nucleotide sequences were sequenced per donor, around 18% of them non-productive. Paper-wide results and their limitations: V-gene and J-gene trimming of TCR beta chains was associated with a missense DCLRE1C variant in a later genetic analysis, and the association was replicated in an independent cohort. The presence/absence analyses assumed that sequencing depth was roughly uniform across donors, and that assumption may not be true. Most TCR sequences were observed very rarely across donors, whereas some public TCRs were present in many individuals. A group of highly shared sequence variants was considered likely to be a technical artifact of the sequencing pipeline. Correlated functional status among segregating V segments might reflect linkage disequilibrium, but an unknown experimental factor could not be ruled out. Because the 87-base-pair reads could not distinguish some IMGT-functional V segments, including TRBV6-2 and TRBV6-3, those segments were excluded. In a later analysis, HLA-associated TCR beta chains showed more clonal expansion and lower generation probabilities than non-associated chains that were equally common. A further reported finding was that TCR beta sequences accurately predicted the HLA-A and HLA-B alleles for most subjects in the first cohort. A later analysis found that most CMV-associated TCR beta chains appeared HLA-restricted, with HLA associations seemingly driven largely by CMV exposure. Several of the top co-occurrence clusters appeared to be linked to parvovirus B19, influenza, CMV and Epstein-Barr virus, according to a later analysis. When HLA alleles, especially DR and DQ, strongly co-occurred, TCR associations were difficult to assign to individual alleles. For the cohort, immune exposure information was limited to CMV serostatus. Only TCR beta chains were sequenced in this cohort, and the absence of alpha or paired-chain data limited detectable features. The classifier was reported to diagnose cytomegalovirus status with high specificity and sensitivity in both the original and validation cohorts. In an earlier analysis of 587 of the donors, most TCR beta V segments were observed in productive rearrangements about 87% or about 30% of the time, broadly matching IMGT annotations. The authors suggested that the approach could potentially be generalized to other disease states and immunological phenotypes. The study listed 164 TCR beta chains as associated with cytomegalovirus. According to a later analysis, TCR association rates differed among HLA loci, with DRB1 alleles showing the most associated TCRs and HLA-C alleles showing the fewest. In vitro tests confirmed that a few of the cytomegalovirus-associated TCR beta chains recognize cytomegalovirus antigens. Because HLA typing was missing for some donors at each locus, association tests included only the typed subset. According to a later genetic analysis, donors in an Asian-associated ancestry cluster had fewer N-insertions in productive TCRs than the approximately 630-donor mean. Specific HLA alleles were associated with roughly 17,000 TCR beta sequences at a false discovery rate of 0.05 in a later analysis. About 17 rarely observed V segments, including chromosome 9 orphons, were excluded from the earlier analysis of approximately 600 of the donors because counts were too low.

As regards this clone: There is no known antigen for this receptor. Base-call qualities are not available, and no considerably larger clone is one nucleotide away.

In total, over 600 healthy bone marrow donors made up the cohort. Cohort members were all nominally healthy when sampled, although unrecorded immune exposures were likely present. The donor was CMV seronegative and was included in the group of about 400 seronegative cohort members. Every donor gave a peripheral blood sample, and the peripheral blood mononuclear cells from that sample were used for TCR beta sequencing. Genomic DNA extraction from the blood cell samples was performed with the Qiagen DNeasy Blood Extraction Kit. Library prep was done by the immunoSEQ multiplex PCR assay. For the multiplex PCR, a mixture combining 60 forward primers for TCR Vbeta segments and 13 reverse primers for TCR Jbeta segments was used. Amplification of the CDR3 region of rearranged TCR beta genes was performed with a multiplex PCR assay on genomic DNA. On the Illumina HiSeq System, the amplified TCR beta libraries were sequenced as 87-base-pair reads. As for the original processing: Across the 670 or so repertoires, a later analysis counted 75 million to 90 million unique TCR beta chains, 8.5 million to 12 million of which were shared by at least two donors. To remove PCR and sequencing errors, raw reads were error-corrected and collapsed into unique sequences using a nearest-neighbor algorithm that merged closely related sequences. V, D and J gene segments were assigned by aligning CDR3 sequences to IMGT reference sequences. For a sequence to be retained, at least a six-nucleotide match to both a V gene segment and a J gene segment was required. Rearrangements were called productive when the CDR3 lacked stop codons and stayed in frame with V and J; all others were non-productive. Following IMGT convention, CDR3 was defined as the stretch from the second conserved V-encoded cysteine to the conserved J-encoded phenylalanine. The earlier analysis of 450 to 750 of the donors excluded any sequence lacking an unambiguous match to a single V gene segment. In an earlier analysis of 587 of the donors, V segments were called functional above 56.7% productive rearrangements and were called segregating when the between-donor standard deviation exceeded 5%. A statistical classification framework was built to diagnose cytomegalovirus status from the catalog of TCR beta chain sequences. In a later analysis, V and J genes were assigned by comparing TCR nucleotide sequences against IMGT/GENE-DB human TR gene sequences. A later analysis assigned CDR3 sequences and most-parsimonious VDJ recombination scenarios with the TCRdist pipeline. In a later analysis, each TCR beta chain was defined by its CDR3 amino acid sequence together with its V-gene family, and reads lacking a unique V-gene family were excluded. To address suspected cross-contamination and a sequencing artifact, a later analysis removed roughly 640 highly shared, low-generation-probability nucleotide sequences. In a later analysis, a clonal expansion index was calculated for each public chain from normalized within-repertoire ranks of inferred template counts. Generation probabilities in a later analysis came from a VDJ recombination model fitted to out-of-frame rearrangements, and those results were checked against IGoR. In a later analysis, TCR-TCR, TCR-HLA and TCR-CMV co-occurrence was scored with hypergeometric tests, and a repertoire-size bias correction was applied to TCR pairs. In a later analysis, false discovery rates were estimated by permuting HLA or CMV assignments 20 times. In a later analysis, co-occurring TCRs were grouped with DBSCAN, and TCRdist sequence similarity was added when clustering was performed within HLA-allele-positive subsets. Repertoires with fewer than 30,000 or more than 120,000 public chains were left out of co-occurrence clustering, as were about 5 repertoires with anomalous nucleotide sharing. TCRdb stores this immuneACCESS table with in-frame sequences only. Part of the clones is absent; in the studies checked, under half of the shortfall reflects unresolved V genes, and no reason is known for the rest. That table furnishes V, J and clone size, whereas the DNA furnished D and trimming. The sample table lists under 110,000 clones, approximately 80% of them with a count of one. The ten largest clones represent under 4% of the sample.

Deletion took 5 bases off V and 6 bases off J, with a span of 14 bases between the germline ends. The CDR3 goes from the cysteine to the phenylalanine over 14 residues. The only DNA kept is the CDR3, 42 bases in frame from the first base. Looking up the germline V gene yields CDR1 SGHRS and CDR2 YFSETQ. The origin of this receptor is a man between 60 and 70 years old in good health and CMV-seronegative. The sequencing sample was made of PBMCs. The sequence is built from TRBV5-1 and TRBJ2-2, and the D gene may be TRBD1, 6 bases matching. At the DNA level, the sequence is TGCGCCAGCAGTGAGACAAGGGGGTCCGGGGAGCTGTTTTTT. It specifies CASSETRGSGELFF.